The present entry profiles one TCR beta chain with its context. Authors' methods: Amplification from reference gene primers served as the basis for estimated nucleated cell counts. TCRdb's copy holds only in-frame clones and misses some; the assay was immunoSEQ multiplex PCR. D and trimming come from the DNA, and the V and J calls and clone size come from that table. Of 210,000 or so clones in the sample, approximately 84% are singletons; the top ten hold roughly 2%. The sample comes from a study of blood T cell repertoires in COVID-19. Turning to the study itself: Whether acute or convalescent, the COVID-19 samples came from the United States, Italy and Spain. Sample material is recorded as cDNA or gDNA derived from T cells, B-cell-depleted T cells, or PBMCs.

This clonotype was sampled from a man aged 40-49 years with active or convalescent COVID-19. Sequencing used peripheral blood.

The CDR3 loop reads CASTPLYAGLKETQYF. As DNA, the CDR3 is TGTGCCAGCACCCCCCTTTACGCAGGGTTGAAAGAGACCCAGTACTTC. The chain joins TRBV27 to TRBJ2-5; D may be TRBD1 (5 bases). The length of the CDR3 is 16 residues. CDR1 MNHEY and CDR2 SMNVEV come from the germline V gene (reference sequence). Deletions cut 7 bases from V and 3 bases from J, with 21 bases between.